Listed here are 28 T cell receptor beta chains from one sample, sequenced in a study of radiation and T cells in renal cell carcinoma. Profiling relied on immunoSEQ multiplex PCR, and the TCRdb table lists in-frame clones only, not all of them. Of about 130,000 clones listed, 70% to 90% are singletons. Time point described: blood 2 weeks post-SBRT. The treatment denotes: 15 Gy SBRT to primary tumor, nephrectomy 4 weeks later. The starting material was blood, obtained from a patient whose treatment included radiotherapy and nephrectomy. Source of these receptors: a woman in her seventies with renal cell carcinoma.

The chain combines TRBV6-5 with TRBJ1-1, with TRBD1 as a possible D gene (5 bases). CDR1 is MNHEY and CDR2 is SVGAGI in the germline V gene. The CDR3 spans 14 residues. V was pared by 10 bases and J by 1 base, with 16 bases between. The CDR3 reads CATNGGWGNTEAFF. CDR3 sequence (DNA): TGTGCCACAAACGGGGGTTGGGGGAACACTGAAGCTTTCTTT.

This chain joins TRBV4-2 and TRBJ2-3, with 9 bases identical to TRBD2. Germline V gene sequence: CDR1 LGHNA, CDR2 YNFKEQ. The junction had 6 bases not matched to a gene; V was cut back by 0 bases and J by 2 bases. CDR3 length: 17 residues. Here the CDR3 reads CASSQEETSGNTDTQYF. The CDR3 nucleotides read TGTGCCAGCAGCCAAGAGGAGACTAGCGGAAACACAGATACGCAGTATTTT.

The chain couples TRBV5-4 to TRBJ2-5; D possibly matches TRBD1 or TRBD2 (5 bases each). There are 14 residues in the CDR3. CDR1 and CDR2 from the germline V gene are SGHNT and YYREEE (reference sequence). Deletions cut 3 bases from V and 2 bases from J, with 11 bases between. CDR3 loop: CASSSPGRQETQYF. The DNA of the CDR3 is TGTGCCAGCAGCTCTCCGGGACGGCAAGAGACCCAGTACTTC.

The CDR3 region is CATSRAGGPFNEQFF. CDR3 nucleotides: TGTGCCACCAGCAGGGCGGGGGGCCCTTTCAATGAGCAGTTCTTC. The gene calls are TRBV15 and TRBJ2-1; 8 positions match TRBD2. Germline V gives CDR1 LNHNV, CDR2 YYDKDF (reference sequence). The CDR3 contains 15 residues. J lost 6 bases, V lost 3 bases, and 7 bases had no gene match.

The V and J genes are TRBV5-4 and TRBJ2-7; 7 bases align to TRBD1. CDR3 length: 17 residues. CDR1 and CDR2 from the germline V gene are SGHNT and YYREEE (reference sequence). V gave up 4 bases and J gave up 1 base; unmatched junction bases: 14. The CDR3 is CASSKGDSTFRSYEQYF. CDR3 bases: TGTGCCAGCAGCAAAGGGGACAGTACCTTTCGATCCTACGAGCAGTACTTC.

V gene TRBV30 combines with J gene TRBJ1-3; TRBD1 might be the D (6 bases). The CDR3 totals 13 residues. V lost 7 bases to trimming and J lost 2 bases, with 12 bases between them. Germline loops: CDR1 GTSNPN, CDR2 SVGIG (reference sequence). CDR3 coding DNA: TGTGCCTCCAAAGGGGGAGCTGGAAACACCATATATTTT. Translated, it gives CASKGGAGNTIYF. Looking up the rest from reference TRBV30 and TRBJ1-3 gives the full variable domain: SQTIHQWPATLVQPVGSPLSLECTVEGTSNPNLYWYRQAAGRGLQLLFYSVGIGQISSEVPQNLSASRPQDRQFILSSKKLLLSDSGFYLCASKGGAGNTIYFGEGSWLTVV.

V is TRBV9 and J is TRBJ1-5; D is unresolved. The length of the CDR3 is 14 residues. The germline gives CDR1 SGDLS, CDR2 YYNGEE. V shed 4 bases and J shed 0 bases, with 8 bases lying between them. CDR3 DNA: TGTGCCAGCAGCCTCGACCATAGCAATCAGCCCCAGCATTTT. Protein: CASSLDHSNQPQHF.

This clone was seen a single time. The V and J genes are TRBV11-2 and TRBJ1-5; tentative D call: TRBD1 (5 bases). The CDR3 is made up of 14 amino acids. Per the germline V gene, CDR1 is SGHAT and CDR2 is FQNNGV. Trimming removed 0 bases at V and 4 bases at J, with 7 bases between. CDR3 region: CASSLDYRNQPQHF. The CDR3 coding sequence is TGTGCCAGCAGCTTAGATTACAGGAATCAGCCCCAGCATTTT.

The rearrangement uses TRBV7-2 and TRBJ2-5, with 9 bases identical to TRBD1. The CDR3 totals 15 residues. V lost 5 bases, J lost 5 bases, and 9 bases stayed unmatched. CDR1 and CDR2 from the germline V gene are SGHTA and FQGNSA. CDR3 protein: CASSTGTGNGETQYF. CDR3 coding DNA: TGTGCCAGCAGCACCGGGACAGGGAACGGGGAGACCCAGTACTTC.

V gene TRBV29-1 combines with J gene TRBJ2-7; tentative D call: TRBD2 (6 bases). The CDR3 sequence is 12 residues long. Germline V lookup: CDR1 SQVTM, CDR2 ANQGSEA. The CDR3 coding sequence is TGCAGTGCCAGGTGGAGGGACTACGAGCAGTACTTC. Its translation: CSARWRDYEQYF.

The rearrangement links TRBV7-2 to TRBJ1-1; no clear D gene. The CDR3 runs 13 residues. Germline V CDR1 and CDR2: SGHTA, FQGNSA. The germline V and J ends were trimmed by 2 bases and 6 bases, with 10 bases remaining between them. CDR3 in amino acids: CASSLNGSPEAFF. CDR3 nucleotide sequence: TGTGCCAGCAGCTTAAATGGCAGCCCTGAAGCTTTCTTT.

V gene TRBV6-5 combines with J gene TRBJ2-1; no reliable D call. V lost 6 bases, J lost 7 bases, and 7 bases lay in between. The CDR3 spans 11 residues. Germline V gene sequence: CDR1 MNHEY, CDR2 SVGAGI. CDR3 nucleotides: TGTGCCAGCAGCGCATTTAATGAGCAGTTCTTC. Protein sequence: CASSAFNEQFF.

V is TRBV11-3 and J is TRBJ2-5, with 12 bases that match TRBD2. V trimming: 5 bases; J trimming: 1 base; junction bases outside the gene matches: 2. Germline lookup yields CDR1 SGHNT and CDR2 YENEEA. The CDR3 is made up of 15 amino acids. CDR3 bases: TGTGCCAGCAGCCCGACTAGCGGGGGCCAAGAGACCCAGTACTTC. Translated: CASSPTSGGQETQYF.

CDR3 sequence reads: CASSSGQGAQGGYTF. The CDR3 DNA is TGTGCCAGCAGCTCAGGACAGGGGGCGCAGGGCGGCTACACCTTC. This chain connects TRBV7-9 to TRBJ1-2; the match to TRBD1 covers 11 bases. The CDR3 length is 15 residues. The ends lost 4 bases at V and 8 bases at J; junction bases unmatched: 9. CDR1 and CDR2 from the germline V gene are SEHNR and FQNEAQ (reference sequence).

V and J are TRBV5-1 and TRBJ2-5, with D tentatively TRBD2 (7 bases). The CDR3 spans 15 residues. Germline loops: CDR1 SGHRS, CDR2 YFSETQ. Between the trimmed V and J ends, which lost 7 bases and 4 bases, there was a span of 20 bases. The CDR3 nucleotides are TGCGCCAGCTTAGACCCGGGGGGCCCGGGAGAGACCCAGTACTTC. Protein sequence: CASLDPGGPGETQYF.

V is TRBV7-2 and J is TRBJ2-5; 12 nucleotides line up with TRBD2. The CDR3 contains 16 residues. The germline V gene has CDR1 SGHTA and CDR2 FQGNSA. The J segment lost 4 bases and the V segment lost 2 bases, leaving 5 bases of the junction unmatched. The CDR3: CASSLSSGGGGETQYF. In nucleotides, the CDR3 is TGTGCCAGCAGCTTATCTAGCGGGGGGGGCGGAGAGACCCAGTACTTC.

The J gene is TRBJ1-5, the V gene TRBV19; D is undetermined. The ends were cut back, 6 bases at V and 0 bases at J, with 3 bases in the middle. Germline CDR1 is LNHDA and CDR2 is SQIVND (reference sequence). The CDR3 contains 12 residues. CDR3 sequence (DNA): TGTGCCAGTAGGGTTAGCAATCAGCCCCAGCATTTT. Residues: CASRVSNQPQHF.

The chain uses TRBV15 and TRBJ1-4; D might be TRBD1 (6 bases). CDR1 and CDR2 from the germline V gene are LNHNV and YYDKDF (reference sequence). V lost 1 base, J lost 10 bases, and 19 bases lay in between. The length of the CDR3 is 16 residues. CDR3 bases: TGTGCCACCAGCAGAGTTGGGGGCAGGGGAGTTGGAAAACTGTTTTTT. Its protein is CATSRVGGRGVGKLFF.

The J gene is TRBJ2-3, the V gene TRBV28; 7 bases agree with TRBD2. Germline V gene sequence: CDR1 MDHEN, CDR2 SYDVKM. V dropped 4 bases and J dropped 5; count of bases not matched to a gene: 12. The CDR3 sequence is 16 residues long. For the CDR3, the DNA is TGTGCCAGCAGTTCTCCCCGGCTAGCGGTAGGAGATACGCAGTATTTT. Protein product: CASSSPRLAVGDTQYF.

This rearrangement joins TRBV19 to TRBJ2-7; TRBD2 matches at 7 bases. Per the germline V gene, CDR1 is LNHDA and CDR2 is SQIVND (reference sequence). V was pared by 4 bases and J by 0 bases, with 9 bases of the junction left unmatched. The CDR3 covers 16 residues. CDR3 coding DNA: TGTGCCAGTAGTACCGGGAGGCCTTCGACCTCCTACGAGCAGTACTTC. It translates to CASSTGRPSTSYEQYF.

This chain joins TRBV7-2 and TRBJ2-5, with unresolved D. V was shortened by 1 base and J by 7 bases, with 7 bases between the two germline ends. The CDR3 runs to 12 residues. CDR1 is SGHTA and CDR2 is FQGNSA in the germline V gene. Written as DNA, the CDR3 is TGTGCCAGCAGCTTAGGTCTGGGGACCCAGTACTTC. Its translation is CASSLGLGTQYF.

V is TRBV21-1 and J is TRBJ2-7; the table assigns TRBD1, which was not confirmed against the DNA. TRBV21-1 is labeled a pseudogene. The CDR3 loop spans 16 amino acids. Here the CDR3 reads CASSKGDRGSSYEQYF. Written as DNA, the CDR3 is TGTGCCAGCAGCAAGGGGGACAGGGGAAGCTCCTACGAGCAGTACTTC.

This clone was seen a few times. The chain couples TRBV19 to TRBJ1-1; D gene uncertain. Germline assignment: CDR1 LNHDA and CDR2 SQIVND (reference sequence). The CDR3 consists of 13 residues. V lost 5 bases to trimming and J lost 5 bases, with 12 bases between them. CDR3 protein: CASSLGRGTEAFF. CDR3 in DNA: TGTGCCAGTAGTCTTGGGAGAGGGACTGAAGCTTTCTTT.

The V gene is TRBV15, the J gene TRBJ2-1; 13 bases line up with TRBD2. Germline V lookup: CDR1 LNHNV, CDR2 YYDKDF (reference sequence). With 7 bases clipped from V and 10 bases from J, the junction kept 4 bases outside the gene matches. The CDR3 sequence is 13 residues long. The CDR3 coding sequence is TGTGCCACCACGGGACTAGCGGGGTGGGAGCAGTTCTTC. This encodes CATTGLAGWEQFF.

The chain is built from TRBV11-2 and TRBJ2-7; TRBD2 might be the D (5 bases). V dropped 1 base and J dropped 4 bases, with 17 bases sitting between them. This CDR3 has 16 residues. Germline-derived CDR1 and CDR2 are SGHAT and FQNNGV. CDR3 residues: CASSLGPSRVEYEQYF. In DNA, the CDR3 is TGTGCCAGCAGCTTAGGCCCATCGAGGGTCGAGTACGAGCAGTACTTC. Drawing the rest from reference TRBV11-2 and TRBJ2-7, the complete variable domain is EAGVAQSPRYKIIEKRQSVAFWCNPISGHATLYWYQQILGQGPKLLIQFQNNGVVDDSQLPKDRFSAERLKGVDSTLKIQPAKLEDSAVYLCASSLGPSRVEYEQYFGPGTRLTVT.

This sequence joins TRBV12-2 and TRBJ1-2; TRBD1, the D gene given by the table, was not confirmed from the DNA. TRBV12-2 is a pseudogene. The CDR3 loop spans 18 amino acids. CDR3 DNA sequence: TGTGCAAGTCGCCTAAGAGAATGCTGGACAGGGGGCAAAGTTGGCTACACCTTC. This encodes CASRLRECWTGGKVGYTF.

CDR3 region: CATSSGAYYEQYF. Written as DNA, the CDR3 is TGTGCCACCAGCAGCGGGGCTTACTACGAGCAGTACTTC. The chain recombines TRBV15 with TRBJ2-7, with D perhaps matching TRBD1 or TRBD2 (5 bases each). The ends were cut back, 3 bases at V and 3 bases at J, with 9 bases in the middle. CDR3 length equals 13 residues. Germline loops: CDR1 LNHNV, CDR2 YYDKDF (reference sequence). Complete variable domain (other parts from reference TRBV15 and TRBJ2-7): DAMVIQNPRYQVTQFGKPVTLSCSQTLNHNVMYWYQQKSSQAPKLLFHYYDKDFNNEADTPDNFQSRRPNTSFCFLDIRSPGLGDTAMYLCATSSGAYYEQYFGPGTRLTVT.

The gene calls are TRBV18 and TRBJ1-4; possibly TRBD1 for D (5 bases). V lost 4 bases, J lost 5 bases, and 11 bases lay in between. The CDR3 is 14 amino acids. Germline loops: CDR1 KGHSH, CDR2 LQKENI. The CDR3 DNA sequence: TGTGCCAGCTCACAGACAGCCGCAAATGAAAAACTGTTTTTT. Its translation: CASSQTAANEKLFF.